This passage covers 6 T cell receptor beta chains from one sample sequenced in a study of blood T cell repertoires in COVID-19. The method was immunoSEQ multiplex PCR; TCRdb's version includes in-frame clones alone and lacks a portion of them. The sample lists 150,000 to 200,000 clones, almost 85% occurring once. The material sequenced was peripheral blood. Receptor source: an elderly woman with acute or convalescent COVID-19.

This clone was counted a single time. The CDR3 DNA reads as TGTGCCAGCAGCGTAGGGACAGGGGGTTCTGGCACAGATACGCAGTATTTT. Translation gives CASSVGTGGSGTDTQYF. The chain joins TRBV9 to TRBJ2-3; 10 nucleotides agree with TRBD1. CDR1 is SGDLS and CDR2 is YYNGEE in the germline V gene. The junction had 5 bases not matched to a gene; V was cut back by 0 bases and J by 1 base. The CDR3 is 17 amino acids.

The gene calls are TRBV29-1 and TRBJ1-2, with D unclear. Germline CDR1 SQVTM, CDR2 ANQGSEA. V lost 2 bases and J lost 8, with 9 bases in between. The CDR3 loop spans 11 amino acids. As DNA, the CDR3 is TGCAGCGTTGAAAATCCCCTGGGCTACACCTTC. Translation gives CSVENPLGYTF.

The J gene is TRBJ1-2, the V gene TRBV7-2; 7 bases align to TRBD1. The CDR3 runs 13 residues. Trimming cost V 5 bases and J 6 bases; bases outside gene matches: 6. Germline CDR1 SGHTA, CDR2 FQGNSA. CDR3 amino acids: CASSPGTEHGYTF. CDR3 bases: TGTGCCAGCAGCCCAGGGACAGAGCATGGCTACACCTTC.

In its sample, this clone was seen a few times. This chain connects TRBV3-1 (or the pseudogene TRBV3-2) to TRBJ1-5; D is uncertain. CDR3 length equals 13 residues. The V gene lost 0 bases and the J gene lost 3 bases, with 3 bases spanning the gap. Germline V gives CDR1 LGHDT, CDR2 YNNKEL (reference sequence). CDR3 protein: CASSQDNNQPQHF. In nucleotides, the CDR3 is TGTGCCAGCAGCCAAGATAACAATCAGCCCCAGCATTTT.

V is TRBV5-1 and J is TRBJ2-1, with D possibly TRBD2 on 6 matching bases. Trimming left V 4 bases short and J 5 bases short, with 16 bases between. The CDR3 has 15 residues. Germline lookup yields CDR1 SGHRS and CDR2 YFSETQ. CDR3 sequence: CASSLAGSSDNEQFF. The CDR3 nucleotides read TGCGCCAGCAGCCTCGCGGGATCATCCGACAATGAGCAGTTCTTC.

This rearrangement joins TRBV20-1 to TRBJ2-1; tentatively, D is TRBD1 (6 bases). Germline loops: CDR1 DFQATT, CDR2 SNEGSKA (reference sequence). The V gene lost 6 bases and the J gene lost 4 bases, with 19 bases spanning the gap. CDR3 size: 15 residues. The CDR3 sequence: CSASQGQPLYNEQFF. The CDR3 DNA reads TGCAGTGCCAGTCAGGGGCAACCCTTATACAATGAGCAGTTCTTC.